A selection of T cell receptor beta chains follows, all from one sample in a study of cytomegalovirus exposure and HLA in healthy donors. The repertoire was sequenced with immunoSEQ multiplex PCR; TCRdb's copy has only in-frame clones and lacks some. The repertoire holds about 95,000 clones, with about four fifths as singletons. Specimen: PBMCs. These receptors all stem from a woman in her 70s in good health and CMV-seropositive. Both conserved end residues are part of each CDR3. A D gene is named only where the DNA matches it firmly. Expanded clones get a size class; other rows say once, few or many, or leave the size out.

TRBD1	.	TRBV28	TRBJ1-2	CASNSGQGAGYTF	TGTGCCAGCAATTCGGGACAGGGAGCCGGCTACACCTTC
TRBD2	.	TRBV5-4	TRBJ2-1	CASSSVSGNEQFF	TGTGCCAGCAGCTCAGTTAGCGGGAATGAGCAGTTCTTC
.	once	TRBV7-9	TRBJ2-5	CASSLGARGGTQYF	TGTGCCAGCAGCTTGGGGGCCCGCGGGGGGACCCAGTACTTC
TRBD2	.	TRBV6-6	TRBJ2-7	CASSRSGGGYEQYF	TGTGCCAGCAGCCGGTCTGGGGGGGGGTACGAGCAGTACTTC
TRBD2	.	TRBV4-1	TRBJ2-2	CASSQGAGPSNTGELFF	TGCGCCAGCAGCCAAGGAGCGGGGCCATCGAACACCGGGGAGCTGTTTTTT
TRBD2	.	TRBV4-1	TRBJ2-1	CASSQGRLAGNEQFF	TGCGCCAGCAGCCAAGGGCGACTAGCGGGGAATGAGCAGTTCTTC
TRBD2	many	TRBV7-6	TRBJ2-1	CASMAAGGLDEQFF	TGTGCCAGCATGGCGGCGGGAGGGCTCGATGAGCAGTTCTTC
TRBD2	.	TRBV7-2	TRBJ2-1	CASSLRSSGSAEQFF	TGTGCCAGCAGCTTAAGGTCTAGCGGGAGTGCTGAGCAGTTCTTC
.	.	TRBV11-2	TRBJ2-7	CASSYTGGAYEQYF	TGTGCCAGCAGCTACACGGGGGGCGCGTACGAGCAGTACTTC
.	.	TRBV19	TRBJ2-1	CASSPTGGKYNEQFF	TGTGCCAGTAGTCCGACTGGCGGGAAGTACAATGAGCAGTTCTTC
TRBD1	.	TRBV7-9	TRBJ1-4	CSSSPGTGVNEKLFF	TGTTCCAGCAGCCCTGGGACAGGGGTTAATGAAAAACTGTTTTTT
.	once	TRBV29-1	TRBJ1-1	CSVVYRDAFF	TGCAGCGTTGTTTACAGGGATGCTTTCTTT
.	.	TRBV30	TRBJ1-5	CAWGRGYSNQPQHF	TGTGCCTGGGGACGGGGGTATAGCAATCAGCCCCAGCATTTT
TRBD2	.	TRBV4-2	TRBJ2-1	CASSPRPGLAADEQFF	TGTGCCAGCAGCCCACGACCGGGACTAGCGGCGGATGAGCAGTTCTTC
TRBD1	.	TRBV19	TRBJ1-2	CASSRQGDYGYTF	TGTGCCAGTAGTCGACAGGGGGACTATGGCTACACCTTC
.	.	TRBV7-3	TRBJ2-3	CASSLTGRGGDTQYF	TGTGCCAGCAGCTTAACCGGGCGGGGTGGAGATACGCAGTATTTT
.	.	TRBV14	TRBJ1-1	CASSRQKNTEAFF	TGTGCCAGCAGCCGGCAAAAAAACACTGAAGCTTTCTTT
.	.	TRBV27	TRBJ2-7	CASSMQAVPPYEQYF	TGTGCCAGCAGCATGCAGGCAGTTCCACCCTACGAGCAGTACTTC